Given below is one TCR beta chain in context. Its antigen is unknown. Sequencing used immunoSEQ multiplex PCR; TCRdb keeps in-frame clones, though not all of them. The sample carries roughly 240,000 clones, 80% to 90% recorded once. This sample is drawn from a study of cytomegalovirus exposure and HLA in healthy donors. Overall study context: The 120 validation repertoires used the same platform as the approximately 670 first-cohort repertoires (as reported by a later analysis). Broader study findings: In a later analysis, first-cohort TCR clusters were found to tend to co-occur in the approximately 120 validation repertoires. The study found most TCR sequences rare, yet found some public TCRs in many donors. The study put 150 to 200 TCR beta chains on its list as cytomegalovirus-associated.

V lost 8 bases, J lost 7 bases, and 18 bases lay in between. The CDR3 runs to 15 residues. CDR1 is LNHDA, CDR2 SQIVND, per germline (reference sequence). The sample consisted of PBMCs. The chain is built from TRBV19 and TRBJ1-6; D is undetermined. The receptor was derived from a man aged 18 to 35 in good health and CMV-seronegative. The CDR3 DNA is TGTGCCAGTTCACATCGGACGAGGGAAAATTCACCCCTCCACTTT. Its translation is CASSHRTRENSPLHF.